Shown below are 24 T cell receptor beta chains from a single sample sequenced in a study of blood T cell repertoires in COVID-19. Profiling relied on immunoSEQ multiplex PCR, and the TCRdb table lists in-frame clones only, not all of them. This sample has over 250,000 clones, with 88% found just once. The source material was peripheral blood. All receptors derive from a woman aged 40 to 50 who had recovered from COVID-19.

The CDR3 spells CASSGQPNYGYTF. For the CDR3, the DNA is TGTGCCAGCAGTGGACAGCCCAACTATGGCTACACCTTC. The gene calls are TRBV12-3 or TRBV12-4 and TRBJ1-2, with a weak D call TRBD1 (6 bases). The V gene lost 5 bases and the J gene lost 2 bases, with 9 bases spanning the gap. The CDR3 has 13 residues.

The V call is TRBV5-1, the J call TRBJ2-1; 9 bases match TRBD2. With 0 bases clipped from V and 10 bases from J, the junction kept 8 bases outside the gene matches. This CDR3 contains 15 residues. Germline V gene sequence: CDR1 SGHRS, CDR2 YFSETQ. The CDR3 sequence: CASSLGASGVREQFF. In DNA, the CDR3 is TGCGCCAGCAGCTTGGGGGCTAGCGGGGTCAGGGAGCAGTTCTTC.

The chain recombines TRBV19 with TRBJ1-2; D is unclear. Between the trimmed V and J ends, which lost 10 bases and 4 bases, there was a span of 13 bases. The CDR3 contains 12 residues. Germline V CDR1 and CDR2: LNHDA, SQIVND (reference sequence). CDR3 protein: CATLSRSYGYTF. CDR3 bases: TGTGCCACACTTAGCCGGAGCTATGGCTACACCTTC. Looking up the rest from reference TRBV19 and TRBJ1-2 gives the full variable domain: DGGITQSPKYLFRKEGQNVTLSCEQNLNHDAMYWYRQDPGQGLRLIYYSQIVNDFQKGDIAEGYSVSREKKESFPLTVTSAQKNPTAFYLCATLSRSYGYTFGSGTRLTVV.

The gene calls are TRBV29-1 and TRBJ2-7, with D hard to call. The CDR3 is 13 residues long. V lost 4 bases and J 1 base, leaving 11 bases between the germline ends. Germline V gives CDR1 SQVTM, CDR2 ANQGSEA. In nucleotides, the CDR3 is TGCAGCGTTGTAGGCGGAGCATCCTACGAGCAGTACTTC. The encoded protein is CSVVGGASYEQYF.

The chain employs TRBV6-2 or TRBV6-3 and TRBJ2-2; 9 nucleotides line up with TRBD2. The V gene's germline CDR1 is MNHEY and CDR2 SVGEGT. Germline trimming cut 5 bases from V and 4 bases from J; bases unmatched to any gene: 5. This CDR3 is built from 15 residues. The CDR3 DNA follows: TGTGCCAGCAGTGCGGGAGGGGACGTCACCGGGGAGCTGTTTTTT. It encodes CASSAGGDVTGELFF.

The rearrangement joins TRBV9 to TRBJ1-1; D not resolved. Trimming shortened V by 0 bases and J by 0 bases, and 12 bases separated the two germline ends. The CDR3 is 16 amino acids. Germline CDR1 reads SGDLS; CDR2 reads YYNGEE. The CDR3 is CASSVGADLMNTEAFF. Here the CDR3 DNA reads TGTGCCAGCAGCGTAGGGGCAGACCTAATGAACACTGAAGCTTTCTTT.

The V call is TRBV6-4, the J call TRBJ2-7, with 7 nucleotides matching TRBD2. J gave up 5 bases and V 4 bases, and 11 bases lay outside the gene matches. The CDR3 length is 15 residues. CDR1 and CDR2 (germline): MRHNA, SNTAGT. The CDR3 DNA reads TGTGCCAGCAGTGTGTCCCCGGCGGGGGTAAACGAGCAGTACTTC. As protein: CASSVSPAGVNEQYF.

This clone is a singleton in its sample. V and J are TRBV4-3 and TRBJ2-3, with 11 nucleotides matching TRBD2. Germline V lookup: CDR1 LGHNA, CDR2 YSLEER. V lost 4 bases and J lost 4; bases outside the gene matches: 7. The CDR3 is 16 residues long. CDR3 amino acids: CASSRVAGGPPDTQYF. The CDR3 bases are TGCGCCAGCAGCCGTGTAGCGGGAGGGCCCCCAGATACGCAGTATTTT.

V gene TRBV7-2 combines with J gene TRBJ1-5, with D uncertain. The CDR3 is 14 amino acids. Germline loops: CDR1 SGHTA, CDR2 FQGNSA. The V gene lost 4 bases and the J gene lost 4 bases, with 11 bases spanning the gap. The CDR3 nucleotides read TGTGCCAGCAGCTCCGGGTCCTATAATCAGCCCCAGCATTTT. Translated, it gives CASSSGSYNQPQHF.

The rearrangement links TRBV7-9 to TRBJ2-1; D may be TRBD2 (5 bases). CDR1 is SEHNR and CDR2 is FQNEAQ in the germline V gene (reference sequence). CDR3 length: 14 residues. Trimming left V 4 bases short and J 8 bases short, with 15 bases between. CDR3 region: CASSSSPSNDEQFF. In nucleotides, the CDR3 is TGTGCCAGCAGCTCATCCCCTAGCAACGATGAGCAGTTCTTC.

The chain is built from TRBV9 and TRBJ2-7; D is uncertain. Per germline, CDR1 SGDLS and CDR2 YYNGEE. This CDR3 has 14 amino acids. V was clipped by 2 bases and J by 1 base, with 10 bases between them. As DNA, the CDR3 is TGTGCCAGCAGCGTGGAGCCCCTATCCTACGAGCAGTACGTC. Encoded protein: CASSVEPLSYEQYV.

This chain connects TRBV30 to TRBJ1-4, with D uncertain. The CDR3 consists of 13 residues. V shed 3 bases and J shed 2 bases, with 7 bases lying between them. Germline V gene lookup returns CDR1 GTSNPN and CDR2 SVGIG (reference sequence). The CDR3 DNA sequence: TGTGCCTGGAGACTTTGGACTAATGAAAAACTGTTTTTT. This translates into CAWRLWTNEKLFF.

V gene TRBV15 combines with J gene TRBJ1-4; TRBD1 matches 8 bases. The CDR3 has 15 amino acids. Germline lookup yields CDR1 LNHNV and CDR2 YYDKDF (reference sequence). V shed 1 base and J 3 bases; nucleotides not matched to a gene: 1. CDR3 sequence: CATSRGTGSNEKLFF. The CDR3 nucleotides are TGTGCCACCAGCAGAGGGACAGGGTCTAATGAAAAACTGTTTTTT.

The V call is TRBV5-4, the J call TRBJ2-3; 9 bases line up with TRBD1. CDR3 length: 14 amino acids. CDR1 is SGHNT and CDR2 is YYREEE in the germline V gene (reference sequence). After removal of 4 bases from V and 6 bases from J, the junction contained 6 bases not matched to a gene. As DNA, the CDR3 is TGTGCCAGCAGCCGGGACAGGGTCAGGGATACGCAGTATTTT. It translates to CASSRDRVRDTQYF.

This sequence joins TRBV9 and TRBJ1-5, with D uncertain. CDR1 and CDR2 from the germline V gene are SGDLS and YYNGEE. The CDR3 covers 15 residues. Trimming removed 0 bases from V and 5 bases from J, with 12 bases in between. The CDR3 sequence is CASSVGATGDQPQHF. The CDR3 DNA follows: TGTGCCAGCAGCGTAGGGGCAACCGGCGATCAGCCCCAGCATTTT.

The chain employs TRBV29-1 and TRBJ1-2, with 8 bases aligning to TRBD1. CDR3 size: 13 residues. The trim removed 6 bases at V and 5 bases at J, leaving 8 bases unmatched. Germline V CDR1 and CDR2: SQVTM, ANQGSEA. The CDR3 sequence: CSVPDRASYGYTF. The CDR3 DNA follows: TGCAGCGTGCCGGACAGGGCTTCATATGGCTACACCTTC.

The CDR3 sequence is CASRPGLAGAETQYF. Here the CDR3 DNA reads TGTGCCAGTCGTCCGGGACTAGCGGGAGCAGAGACCCAGTACTTC. The chain links TRBV19 to TRBJ2-5, with 14 bases fitting TRBD2. CDR1 is LNHDA, CDR2 SQIVND, per germline (reference sequence). V shed 8 bases, J shed 4 bases, and the junction held 6 bases outside the gene matches. The CDR3 consists of 15 residues.

This clone showed up just a few times. V gene TRBV9 combines with J gene TRBJ2-7, with TRBD1 matching over 8 bases. Looked up from germline, CDR1 is SGDLS and CDR2 is YYNGEE. The CDR3 runs 15 residues. Trimming cost V 0 bases and J 2 bases; bases outside gene matches: 4. CDR3 sequence: CASSVGDRRPYEQYV. The CDR3 DNA follows: TGTGCCAGCAGCGTAGGGGACAGGCGACCCTACGAGCAGTACGTC.

CDR3 sequence: CASSISSLGNQPQHF. For the CDR3, the DNA is TGTGCCAGTAGTATAAGTAGTTTGGGCAATCAGCCCCAGCATTTT. The gene calls are TRBV19 and TRBJ1-5; D not resolved. V lost 2 bases, J lost 2 bases, and 10 bases lay in between. The germline CDR1 and CDR2 sequences are LNHDA and SQIVND (reference sequence). CDR3 length: 15 amino acids.

The chain is built from TRBV30 and TRBJ1-5; TRBD1 aligns across 9 bases. V gave up 2 bases and J gave up 6 bases; unmatched junction bases: 8. Per the germline V gene, CDR1 is GTSNPN and CDR2 is SVGIG (reference sequence). The CDR3 has 15 residues. This CDR3 reads CAWSYNRGPSQPQHF. The CDR3 DNA sequence: TGTGCCTGGAGTTACAACAGGGGGCCCAGTCAGCCCCAGCATTTT.

The rearrangement joins TRBV13 to TRBJ2-7, with 9 bases lining up with TRBD2. Germline V lookup: CDR1 PRHDT, CDR2 FYEKMQ (reference sequence). The CDR3 runs 16 residues. V was clipped by 1 base and J by 0 bases; unmatched bases: 4. The CDR3 DNA is TGTGCCAGCAGCTTAGTTCGGACTAGCGCCTCCTACGAGCAGTACTTC. Amino acid sequence: CASSLVRTSASYEQYF.

This chain joins TRBV18 and TRBJ2-2, with 7 positions matching TRBD2. Per germline, CDR1 KGHSH and CDR2 LQKENI. With V trimmed by 3 bases and J by 8 bases, 9 bases remained unmatched. The CDR3 is 15 residues long. CDR3 nucleotide sequence: TGTGCCAGCTCACCTCTCGGCGGGAGTTCAGGGGAGCTGTTTTTT. Protein product: CASSPLGGSSGELFF.

This clone was seen once. The CDR3 loop reads CASSQGEVRGAMNTEAFF. The CDR3 bases are TGTGCCAGCAGCCAAGGGGAGGTCCGGGGCGCCATGAACACTGAAGCTTTCTTT. The chain links TRBV3-1 (or the pseudogene TRBV3-2) to TRBJ1-1, with a tentative D call TRBD1 (5 bases). Germline V CDR1 and CDR2: LGHDT, YNNKEL (reference sequence). The V gene lost 1 base and the J gene lost 0 bases, with 18 bases spanning the gap. The CDR3 loop spans 18 amino acids.

The chain carries TRBV6-5 and TRBJ1-5; D gene ambiguous. CDR3 length equals 13 residues. Germline V gene data show CDR1 as MNHEY and CDR2 as SVGAGI. V dropped 6 bases and J dropped 4 bases, with 10 bases sitting between them. CDR3 coding DNA: TGTGCCAGCAGCCGGACGGGGAATCAGCCCCAGCATTTT. Amino acid sequence: CASSRTGNQPQHF.